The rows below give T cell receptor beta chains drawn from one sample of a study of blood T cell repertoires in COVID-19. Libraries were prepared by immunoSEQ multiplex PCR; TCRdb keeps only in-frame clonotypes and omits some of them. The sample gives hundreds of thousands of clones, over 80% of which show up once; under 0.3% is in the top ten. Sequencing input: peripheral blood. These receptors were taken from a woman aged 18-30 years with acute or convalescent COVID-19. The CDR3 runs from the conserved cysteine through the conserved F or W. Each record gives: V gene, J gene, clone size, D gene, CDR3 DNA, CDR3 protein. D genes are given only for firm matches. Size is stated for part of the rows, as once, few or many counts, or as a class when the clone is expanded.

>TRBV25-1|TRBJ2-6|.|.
TGTGCCAGCAGTGTTTGGGGGGCTGGGGCCAACGTCCTGACTTTC
CASSVWGAGANVLTF
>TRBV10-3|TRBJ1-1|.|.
TGTGCCATCAGTGAGTCACCGGGACAAACGTCGGGGACTGAAGCTTTCTTT
CAISESPGQTSGTEAFF
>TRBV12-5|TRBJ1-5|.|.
TGTGCTAGTGGTCAACGACCGAGACAGGGCAATCAGCCCCAGCATTTT
CASGQRPRQGNQPQHF
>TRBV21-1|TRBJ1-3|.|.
TGTGCCAGCAGCACCCGACAGGGAGGCATCTCTGGAAACACCATATATTTT
CASSTRQGGISGNTIYF
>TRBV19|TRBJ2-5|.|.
TGTGCCAGTAGTATCGCGAGGTTCCCAGAGACCCAGTACTTC
CASSIARFPETQYF
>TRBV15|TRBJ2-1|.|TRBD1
TGTGCCACCAGCAGAGCGCCGGGACAGGGGGCGGATGAGCAGTTCTTC
CATSRAPGQGADEQFF
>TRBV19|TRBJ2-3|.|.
TGTGCCAGTAGTTGGCCCAGGCGGAGGGACACAGATACGCAGTATTTT
CASSWPRRRDTDTQYF
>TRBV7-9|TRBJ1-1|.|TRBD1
TGTGCCAGCAGCCCGACAGGGGAAGTTTTAGCTTTCTTT
CASSPTGEVLAFF
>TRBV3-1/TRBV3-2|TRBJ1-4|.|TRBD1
TGTGCCAGCAGCCACGAACCGGGACAGGGGCGGCAGACTAATGAAAAACTGTTTTTT
CASSHEPGQGRQTNEKLFF
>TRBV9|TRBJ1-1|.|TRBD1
TGTGCCAGCAGCGTCCGGGACAGGGTTTCGGACACTGAAGCTTTCTTT
CASSVRDRVSDTEAFF
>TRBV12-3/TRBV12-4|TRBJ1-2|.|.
TGTGCCAGCAGCGACAAAAACTATGGCTACACCTTC
CASSDKNYGYTF
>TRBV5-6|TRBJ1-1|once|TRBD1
TGTGCCAGCAGCTCAGGGACAGGGAGGTTGGACACTGAAGCTTTCTTT
CASSSGTGRLDTEAFF
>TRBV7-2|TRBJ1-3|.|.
TGTGCCAGCAGCTTAGCGCCAGTCTCTGGAAACACCATATATTTT
CASSLAPVSGNTIYF
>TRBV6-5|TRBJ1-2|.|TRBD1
TGTGCCAGCAGCGCGGTCACAGGGGCTGGCTACACCTTC
CASSAVTGAGYTF
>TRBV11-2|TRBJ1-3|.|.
TGTGCCAGCAGCCCATCCCAGACTTTCTCTGGAAACACCATATATTTT
CASSPSQTFSGNTIYF
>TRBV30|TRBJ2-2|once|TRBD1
TGTGCCTGGAGTGTACGGAGAGTGACAGGGAGTACGACCGGGGAGCTGTTTTTT
CAWSVRRVTGSTTGELFF
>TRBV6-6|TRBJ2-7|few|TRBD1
TGTGCCAGCATTCAGGGGGCCTCTACTCTGTACGAGCAGTACTTC
CASIQGASTLYEQYF
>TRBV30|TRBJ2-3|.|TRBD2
TGTGCCTGGCGGGGCCTAGCGGGGGGGAGGGGCACAGATACGCAGTATTTT
CAWRGLAGGRGTDTQYF
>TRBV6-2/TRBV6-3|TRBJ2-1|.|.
TGTGCCAGCACCCCTGTGGGGGCCCCGGTACAGTTCTTC
CASTPVGAPVQFF
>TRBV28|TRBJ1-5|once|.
TGTGCCAGCAGTCCGACAGAACTTCAGCCCCAGCATTTT
CASSPTELQPQHF
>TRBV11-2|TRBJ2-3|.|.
TGTGCCAGCAGCCTGATAGTACCAGATACGCAGTATTTT
CASSLIVPDTQYF
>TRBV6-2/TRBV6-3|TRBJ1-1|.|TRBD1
TGTGCCAGCAGTTACGTCTACCAGGGGGACGGGAACACTGAAGCTTTCTTT
CASSYVYQGDGNTEAFF
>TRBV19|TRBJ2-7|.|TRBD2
TGTGCCAGTAGTGTTAGCGGGACCCCGACCTACGAGCAGTACTTC
CASSVSGTPTYEQYF
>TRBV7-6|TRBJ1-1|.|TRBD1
TGTGCCAGCAGCTTAGGGGTGGGACAGGGGGAAGCTTTCTTT
CASSLGVGQGEAFF
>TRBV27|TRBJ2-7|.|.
TGTGCCAGCAGTTTATCTTCGGGAGATGGAAGATACGAGCAGTACTTC
CASSLSSGDGRYEQYF
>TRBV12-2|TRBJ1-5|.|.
TGTGCAAGTCGCTCACCCGAGGTGGTAGTTAATCAGCCCCAGCATTTT
CASRSPEVVVNQPQHF
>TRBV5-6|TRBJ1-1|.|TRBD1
TGTGCCAGCAGCTTGACAGGGGTTGGCGAAGCTTTCTTT
CASSLTGVGEAFF
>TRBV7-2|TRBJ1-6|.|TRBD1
TGTGCCAGCAGCTATTTACAGGGGCACAGTTCACCCCTCCACTTT
CASSYLQGHSSPLHF
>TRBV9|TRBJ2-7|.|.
TGTGCCAGCAGCGGGACAACCGGGGAGCAGTACTTC
CASSGTTGEQYF
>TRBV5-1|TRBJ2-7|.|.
TGCGCCAGCAGGGCCGGGGAGCCGCTCTACGAGCAGTACTTC
CASRAGEPLYEQYF
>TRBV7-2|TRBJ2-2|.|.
TGTGCCAGCAGCTTAGGAGGCAGGGACACCGGGGAGCTGTTTTTT
CASSLGGRDTGELFF
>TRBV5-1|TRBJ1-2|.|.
TGCGCCAGCAGCTTGGAATATGGGCAGGGGAACTATGGCTACACCTTC
CASSLEYGQGNYGYTF
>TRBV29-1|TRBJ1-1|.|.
TGCAGCGTTGACGGGAGGGGGTACACTGAAGCTTTCTTT
CSVDGRGYTEAFF